This record concerns one T cell receptor (beta chain) sequence. This CDR3 contains 15 residues. V was trimmed by 3 bases and J by 0 bases, leaving 9 bases between them. CDR1 is MNHEY and CDR2 is SVGAGI in the germline V gene. These data are taken from a study of blood T cell repertoires in COVID-19. For the study at large: T cells, B-cell-depleted T cells, or PBMCs supplied cDNA or gDNA.

Clones were read by immunoSEQ multiplex PCR, and TCRdb kept only the in-frame ones, dropping some. This repertoire shows more than 350,000 clones, more than 70% found once; its top ten account for around 1.5%. This TCR derives from a woman younger than 35 who had been exposed to COVID-19. Sequencing input: PBMCs or T cells enriched from blood (not recorded which). V and J are TRBV6-5 and TRBJ1-3; D is undetermined. This CDR3 is CASSYGGSSGNTIYF. Written as DNA, the CDR3 is TGTGCCAGCAGTTATGGCGGAAGCTCTGGAAACACCATATATTTT.